This T cell receptor (beta chain) was identified in a study of Graves' ophthalmopathy and Graves' hyperthyroidism. Researchers took RNA transcripts and amplified TCR beta CDR3 regions from them. First-round RT-PCR used HTBI primers; second-round multiplex PCR followed. TCRdb recomputed calls from the multiplex PCR reads with MiXCR, one row per CDR3 protein. Altogether about 25,000 distinct CDR3 sequences are present, approximately 48% being singletons, with the ten largest covering 5% to 8.5%. V dropped 4 bases and J dropped 2 bases, with 11 bases sitting between them. Germline V lookup: CDR1 KGHDR, CDR2 SFDVKD. CDR3 length equals 14 residues. This clonotype qualifies as medium-sized.

This TCR derives from an adult woman with stable Graves' hyperthyroidism. V and J are TRBV24-1 and TRBJ2-7, with D maybe TRBD1 (6 bases). Sample: peripheral blood. This chain's CDR3 is CATSDRDKTYEQYF. CDR3 coding DNA: TGTGCCACCAGTGACCGGGACAAGACCTACGAGCAGTACTTC.